Listed below are T cell receptor beta chains from one sample, sequenced in a study of T cell responses to AZD1222 COVID-19 vaccine. Some clones are missing from TCRdb's copy, which holds only in-frame ones; the method was immunoSEQ multiplex PCR. In the table there are about 83,000 clones, 70% to 90% of which are singletons. The sequencing used peripheral blood, collected 28 days after the second AZD1222 dose. The receptors derive from an adult who received the AZD1222 COVID-19 vaccine. The CDR3 runs from the conserved cysteine through the conserved F or W. Each record gives: J gene, D gene, V gene, clone size, CDR3 protein, CDR3 DNA. The D gene is left open where the match is weak. Clone size appears in some rows only: once, few, many, or a class for an expanded clone.

J: TRBJ1-4
D: NA
V: TRBV28
size: NA
CDR3: CASTPGGVTNEKLFF
DNA: TGTGCCAGCACCCCGGGGGGGGTCACTAATGAAAAACTGTTTTTT

J: TRBJ1-1
D: NA
V: TRBV6-2/TRBV6-3
size: NA
CDR3: CASSYSNGRYTEAFF
DNA: TGTGCCAGCAGTTACTCGAATGGCCGGTACACTGAAGCTTTCTTT

J: TRBJ2-3
D: TRBD2
V: TRBV25-1
size: NA
CDR3: CASRAGTSDTQYF
DNA: TGTGCCAGCAGGGCCGGGACTAGCGATACGCAGTATTTT

J: TRBJ1-6
D: NA
V: TRBV28
size: NA
CDR3: CASSFAGAGNSPLHF
DNA: TGTGCCAGCAGTTTTGCGGGGGCTGGTAATTCACCCCTCCACTTT

J: TRBJ1-2
D: NA
V: TRBV12-5
size: NA
CDR3: CASGDSDRILGRGYTF
DNA: TGTGCTAGTGGTGACTCTGACAGGATTCTGGGTAGAGGCTACACCTTC

J: TRBJ1-2
D: NA
V: TRBV3-1/TRBV3-2
size: NA
CDR3: CASSQDWGTGPYGYTF
DNA: TGTGCCAGCAGCCAAGATTGGGGCACAGGACCCTATGGCTACACCTTC

J: TRBJ1-3
D: NA
V: TRBV9
size: NA
CDR3: CASSVLNGNTIYF
DNA: TGTGCCAGCAGCGTGTTAAATGGAAACACCATATATTTT

J: TRBJ2-7
D: TRBD1
V: TRBV19
size: NA
CDR3: CASSTHRGQNREQYF
DNA: TGTGCCAGTAGTACACACAGGGGGCAGAACCGGGAGCAGTACTTC

J: TRBJ1-2
D: NA
V: TRBV9
size: NA
CDR3: CASSAGGYGYTF
DNA: TGTGCCAGCAGCGCTGGGGGGTATGGCTACACCTTC

J: TRBJ2-1
D: TRBD1
V: TRBV18
size: once
CDR3: CASSPSRDRVNEQFF
DNA: TGTGCCAGCTCTCCGTCCCGGGACAGGGTCAATGAGCAGTTCTTC

J: TRBJ2-6
D: NA
V: TRBV28
size: NA
CDR3: CASSAQVVGGANVLTF
DNA: TGTGCCAGCAGTGCACAGGTCGTGGGGGGGGCCAACGTCCTGACTTTC

J: TRBJ1-6
D: NA
V: TRBV11-2
size: NA
CDR3: CASSWDGSNSPLHF
DNA: TGTGCCAGCAGCTGGGACGGGAGTAATTCACCCCTCCACTTT

J: TRBJ1-2
D: NA
V: TRBV7-2
size: NA
CDR3: CASSLGGRQPIYGYTF
DNA: TGTGCCAGCAGCTTAGGGGGACGGCAACCCATCTATGGCTACACCTTC

J: TRBJ2-3
D: NA
V: TRBV2
size: NA
CDR3: CASSVVGTDTQYF
DNA: TGTGCCAGCAGTGTTGTAGGAACAGATACGCAGTATTTT

J: TRBJ2-7
D: NA
V: TRBV15
size: NA
CDR3: CATSRDRQSYYEQYF
DNA: TGTGCCACCAGCAGAGATCGTCAGAGTTACTACGAGCAGTACTTC

J: TRBJ1-5
D: NA
V: TRBV18
size: few
CDR3: CASSPMQGGNQPQHF
DNA: TGTGCCAGCTCACCGATGCAGGGAGGGAATCAGCCCCAGCATTTT

J: TRBJ1-2
D: NA
V: TRBV6-1
size: NA
CDR3: CASSEGRTAHGYTF
DNA: TGTGCCAGCAGTGAAGGGAGGACGGCCCACGGCTACACCTTC

J: TRBJ1-3
D: NA
V: TRBV2
size: NA
CDR3: CASSATGRNTIYF
DNA: TGTGCCAGCAGTGCTACAGGGCGGAACACCATATATTTT

J: TRBJ1-1
D: TRBD1
V: TRBV6-5
size: NA
CDR3: CASSLQGLGPNTEAFF
DNA: TGTGCCAGCAGTTTACAGGGGTTGGGGCCGAACACTGAAGCTTTCTTT

J: TRBJ2-3
D: NA
V: TRBV9
size: NA
CDR3: CASSVGLATDTQYF
DNA: TGTGCCAGCAGCGTAGGCCTAGCGACAGATACGCAGTATTTT

J: TRBJ1-1
D: NA
V: TRBV29-1
size: NA
CDR3: CSVFGGNTEAFF
DNA: TGCAGCGTTTTCGGGGGGAACACTGAAGCTTTCTTT

J: TRBJ2-1
D: TRBD2
V: TRBV7-2
size: NA
CDR3: CASSLGLAGGKDQFF
DNA: TGTGCCAGCAGCTTGGGACTAGCGGGGGGAAAGGATCAGTTCTTC

J: TRBJ2-3
D: NA
V: TRBV7-2
size: NA
CDR3: CASSPGPSTDTQYF
DNA: TGTGCCAGCAGCCCCGGACCTAGCACAGATACGCAGTATTTT

J: TRBJ1-2
D: NA
V: TRBV4-1
size: NA
CDR3: CASRVPGNSAYGYTF
DNA: TGCGCCAGCAGGGTTCCGGGAAACTCGGCCTATGGCTACACCTTC

J: TRBJ1-2
D: TRBD1
V: TRBV6-5
size: NA
CDR3: CASSLRDRVYGYTF
DNA: TGTGCCAGCAGTCTCCGGGACAGGGTGTATGGCTACACCTTC

J: TRBJ2-7
D: TRBD1
V: TRBV4-3
size: NA
CDR3: CASSQGTGTSYEQYF
DNA: TGCGCCAGCAGCCAAGGGACAGGAACGTCCTACGAGCAGTACTTC

J: TRBJ1-4
D: NA
V: TRBV4-2
size: NA
CDR3: CASSPQAGIATNEKLFF
DNA: TGTGCCAGCAGCCCGCAAGCCGGAATAGCAACTAATGAAAAACTGTTTTTT

J: TRBJ1-2
D: NA
V: TRBV5-5
size: few
CDR3: CASLEGGESIFGYTF
DNA: TGTGCCAGCCTGGAAGGGGGAGAGAGTATCTTCGGCTACACCTTC

J: TRBJ1-5
D: NA
V: TRBV12-3/TRBV12-4
size: NA
CDR3: CASSIQNQPQHF
DNA: TGTGCCAGCAGTATTCAAAATCAGCCCCAGCATTTT

J: TRBJ1-1
D: NA
V: TRBV6-2/TRBV6-3
size: NA
CDR3: CASSSPSNRMDTEAFF
DNA: TGTGCCAGCAGCTCGCCATCCAATCGAATGGACACTGAAGCTTTCTTT

J: TRBJ1-5
D: NA
V: TRBV29-1
size: once
CDR3: CSVGDRSNQPQHF
DNA: TGCAGCGTTGGAGACAGGTCAAATCAGCCCCAGCATTTT

J: TRBJ2-5
D: NA
V: TRBV11-3
size: NA
CDR3: CASSQGGTQETQYF
DNA: TGTGCCAGCAGTCAGGGGGGGACCCAAGAGACCCAGTACTTC

J: TRBJ1-1
D: NA
V: TRBV6-2/TRBV6-3
size: NA
CDR3: CASSYELVLNTEAFF
DNA: TGTGCCAGCAGTTACGAGTTAGTCCTGAACACTGAAGCTTTCTTT

J: TRBJ1-4
D: NA
V: TRBV10-2
size: NA
CDR3: CASSESRSTNEKLFF
DNA: TGCGCCAGCAGTGAGTCACGGTCAACTAATGAAAAACTGTTTTTT

J: TRBJ2-1
D: TRBD2
V: TRBV7-2
size: NA
CDR3: CASSTPAGGRGGEQFF
DNA: TGTGCCAGCAGCACACCAGCGGGAGGGCGCGGGGGGGAGCAGTTCTTC

J: TRBJ2-7
D: NA
V: TRBV4-3
size: NA
CDR3: CASSQGVGDEQYF
DNA: TGCGCCAGCAGCCAAGGGGTTGGCGACGAGCAGTACTTC

J: TRBJ2-1
D: NA
V: TRBV5-6
size: NA
CDR3: CASSLVGANEQFF
DNA: TGTGCCAGCAGCTTGGTGGGTGCCAATGAGCAGTTCTTC

J: TRBJ2-2
D: NA
V: TRBV3-1/TRBV3-2
size: NA
CDR3: CASSQVVGELFF
DNA: TGTGCCAGCAGCCAAGTTGTGGGGGAGCTGTTTTTT

J: TRBJ1-1
D: NA
V: TRBV10-2
size: NA
CDR3: CASSESVADEAFF
DNA: TGCGCCAGCAGTGAGTCGGTGGCAGATGAAGCTTTCTTT

J: TRBJ1-2
D: NA
V: TRBV5-1
size: NA
CDR3: CASSLDSFYGYTF
DNA: TGCGCCAGCAGCTTGGACAGTTTCTATGGCTACACCTTC

J: TRBJ1-6
D: NA
V: TRBV9
size: NA
CDR3: CASTWGRGDNSPLHF
DNA: TGTGCCAGCACGTGGGGAAGGGGTGATAATTCACCCCTCCACTTT

J: TRBJ1-1
D: NA
V: TRBV6-5
size: NA
CDR3: CASSRGETEAFF
DNA: TGTGCCAGCAGCCGAGGTGAAACTGAAGCTTTCTTT

J: TRBJ1-5
D: NA
V: TRBV4-3
size: NA
CDR3: CASSQTVMTEGNQPQHF
DNA: TGCGCCAGCAGCCAAACAGTGATGACGGAGGGCAATCAGCCCCAGCATTTT

J: TRBJ1-5
D: NA
V: TRBV18
size: few
CDR3: CASSPSGEMGNQPQHF
DNA: TGTGCCAGCTCACCCTCGGGGGAAATGGGCAATCAGCCCCAGCATTTT

J: TRBJ1-3
D: TRBD1
V: TRBV5-8
size: NA
CDR3: CASSLTGVRNTIYF
DNA: TGTGCCAGCAGCCTGACAGGGGTTAGAAACACCATATATTTT